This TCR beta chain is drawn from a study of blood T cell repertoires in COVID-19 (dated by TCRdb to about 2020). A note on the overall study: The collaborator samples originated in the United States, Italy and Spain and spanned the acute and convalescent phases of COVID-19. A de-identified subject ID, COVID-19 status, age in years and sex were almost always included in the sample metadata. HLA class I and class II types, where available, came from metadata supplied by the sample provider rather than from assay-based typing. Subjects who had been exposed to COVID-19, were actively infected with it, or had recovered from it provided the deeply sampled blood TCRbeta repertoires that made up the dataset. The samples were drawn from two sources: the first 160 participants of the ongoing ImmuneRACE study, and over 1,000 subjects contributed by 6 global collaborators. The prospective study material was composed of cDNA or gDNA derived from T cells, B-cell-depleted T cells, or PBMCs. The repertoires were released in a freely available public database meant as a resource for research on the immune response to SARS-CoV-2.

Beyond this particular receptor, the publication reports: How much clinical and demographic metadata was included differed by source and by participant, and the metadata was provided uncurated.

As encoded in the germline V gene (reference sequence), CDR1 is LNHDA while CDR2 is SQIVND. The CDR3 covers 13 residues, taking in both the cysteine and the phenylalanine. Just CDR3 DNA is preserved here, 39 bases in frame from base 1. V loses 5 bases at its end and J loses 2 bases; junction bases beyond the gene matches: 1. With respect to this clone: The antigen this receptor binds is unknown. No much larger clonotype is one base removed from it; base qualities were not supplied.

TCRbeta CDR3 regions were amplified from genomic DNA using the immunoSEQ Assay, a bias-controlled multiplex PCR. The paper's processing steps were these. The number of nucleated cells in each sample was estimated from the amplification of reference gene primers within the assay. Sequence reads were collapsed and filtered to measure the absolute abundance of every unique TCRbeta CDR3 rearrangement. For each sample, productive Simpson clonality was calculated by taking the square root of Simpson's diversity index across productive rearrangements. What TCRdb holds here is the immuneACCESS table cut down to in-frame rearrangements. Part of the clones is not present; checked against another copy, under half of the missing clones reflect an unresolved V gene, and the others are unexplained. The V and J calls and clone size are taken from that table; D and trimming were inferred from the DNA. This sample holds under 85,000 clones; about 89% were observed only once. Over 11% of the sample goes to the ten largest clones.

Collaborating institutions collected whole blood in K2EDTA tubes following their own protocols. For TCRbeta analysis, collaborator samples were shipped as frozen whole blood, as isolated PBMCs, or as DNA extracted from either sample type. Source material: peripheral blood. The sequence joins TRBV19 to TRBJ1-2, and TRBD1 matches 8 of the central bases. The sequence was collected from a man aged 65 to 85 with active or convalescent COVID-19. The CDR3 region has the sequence CASSDRGNYGYTF. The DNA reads TGTGCCAGTAGTGACAGGGGAAACTATGGCTACACCTTC.